Presented here are 27 T cell receptor beta chains from one specimen sequenced in a study of T cells in Graves' hyperthyroidism and ophthalmopathy. RNA transcripts were the template for amplifying TCR beta CDR3 regions. When the TCR CDR3 underwent first-round RT-PCR, the HTBI primer set was used. One entry per CDR3 protein results from TCRdb running MiXCR on the multiplex PCR reads. Of hundreds of thousands of distinct CDR3 sequences listed, about 15% are singletons. The sequenced material came from blood. The receptors here all came from a man aged 18 to 30 with Graves' ophthalmopathy.

This clonotype has ten or more counts. The gene calls are TRBV28 and TRBJ1-4; TRBD1 matches 7 bases. The germline gives CDR1 MDHEN, CDR2 SYDVKM. The CDR3 is 14 amino acids. V was clipped by 3 bases and J by 7 bases; unmatched bases: 5. For the CDR3, the DNA is TGTGCCAGCAGTTTCTTTACAGGGGTTGAAAAACTGTTTTTT. This translates into CASSFFTGVEKLFF.

This clonotype was detected ten times or more. The V and J genes are TRBV5-1 and TRBJ1-1; D gene uncertain. CDR3 size: 14 residues. Trimming cost V 9 bases and J 4 bases, with 19 bases left between them. In germline, CDR1 is SGHRS, CDR2 YFSETQ. The CDR3, as DNA: TGCGCCACCTCGGACGGAGCCGAGCCCACTGAAGCTTTCTTT. Protein sequence: CATSDGAEPTEAFF.

This clonotype was seen repeatedly, ten times or more. V and J are TRBV2 and TRBJ1-5; TRBD1 matches 7 bases. V gave up 5 bases and J gave up 4 bases; unmatched junction bases: 8. This CDR3 contains 15 residues. Germline V gives CDR1 SNHLY, CDR2 FYNNEI. The CDR3 loop reads CASSPRGTRNQPQHF. The DNA of the CDR3 is TGTGCCAGCAGTCCCAGGGGGACACGGAATCAGCCCCAGCATTTT.

Many counts were recorded for this clonotype. This chain joins TRBV7-9 and TRBJ2-5; D is possibly TRBD2 (5 bases). Trimming pared 7 bases from V and 3 bases from J, leaving 21 bases between. This CDR3 has 16 residues. CDR1 is SEHNR, CDR2 FQNEAQ, per germline (reference sequence). The CDR3 reads CASNLGRGNQKETQYF. The DNA of the CDR3 is TGTGCCAGCAACCTAGGACGGGGAAATCAAAAAGAGACCCAGTACTTC.

The table lists this clonotype with many counts. The V and J genes are TRBV12-3 or TRBV12-4 and TRBJ1-4; no definite D call. The V gene lost 8 bases and the J gene lost 0 bases, with 10 bases spanning the gap. The CDR3 contains 14 residues. CDR3 bases: TGTGCCAGCGGCTGGTGGTCAACTAATGAAAAACTGTTTTTT. Its protein product is CASGWWSTNEKLFF.

This clonotype was picked up many times. This chain's CDR3 is CASSQLAGGVSSYNEQFF. CDR3 nucleotide sequence: TGTGCCAGCAGCCAATTAGCGGGGGGCGTTAGCTCCTACAATGAGCAGTTCTTC. The chain recombines TRBV3-1 with TRBJ2-1, with 10 bases matching TRBD2. The germline V gene encodes CDR1 LGHDT and CDR2 YNNKEL (reference sequence). V lost 2 bases and J lost 0; bases outside the gene matches: 7. The CDR3 extends over 18 amino acids.

This clonotype was seen repeatedly, ten times or more. V and J are TRBV5-4 and TRBJ2-5; 10 bases are a match to TRBD1. CDR1 is SGHNT, CDR2 YYREEE, per germline (reference sequence). V lost 4 bases and J lost 5; bases outside the gene matches: 8. This CDR3 contains 15 residues. CDR3 sequence reads: CASSGDRGFMETQYF. In nucleotides, the CDR3 is TGTGCCAGCAGCGGGGACAGGGGTTTCATGGAGACCCAGTACTTC.

At least ten counts were recorded for this clonotype. The genes are TRBV11-2 and TRBJ2-7, with a possible D match to TRBD1 (6 bases). This CDR3 region has 17 residues. Trimming removed 3 bases at V and 1 base at J, with 19 bases between. Germline V gene sequence: CDR1 SGHAT, CDR2 FQNNGV. The CDR3 loop reads CASSFTPGTHISYEQYF. Here the CDR3 DNA reads TGTGCCAGCAGCTTCACCCCCGGGACACATATTTCCTACGAGCAGTACTTC.

This clonotype was observed a few times. The rearrangement links TRBV27 to TRBJ1-1; D perhaps matches TRBD1 (5 bases). Germline assignment: CDR1 MNHEY and CDR2 SMNVEV (reference sequence). This CDR3 spans 18 amino acids. The ends were cut back, 6 bases at V and 0 bases at J, with 23 bases in the middle. The CDR3 DNA follows: TGTGCCAGCAGCTATGGGGGGTATAGACCCAGAGTGAACACTGAAGCTTTCTTT. Translation: CASSYGGYRPRVNTEAFF.

The table lists this clonotype with many counts. This rearrangement joins TRBV27 to TRBJ2-1, with D perhaps assigned TRBD1 or TRBD2 (5 bases each). Germline V gene lookup returns CDR1 MNHEY and CDR2 SMNVEV (reference sequence). The CDR3 is 15 amino acids. The V end lost 6 bases, the J end lost 6 bases, and 18 bases lay between the germline ends. CDR3 DNA: TGTGCCAGCAGGACTCCTAGTGGGGGAATCAATGAGCAGTTCTTC. Translating it yields CASRTPSGGINEQFF.

This clonotype was picked up many times. V usage is TRBV11-1 and J usage is TRBJ1-2; D is possibly TRBD1 (6 bases). Deletions cut 5 bases from V and 8 bases from J, with 27 bases between. CDR3 length: 17 residues. In germline, CDR1 is SGHAT, CDR2 FQDESV (reference sequence). The CDR3 loop reads CASSPNEGGETPGGYTF. CDR3 nucleotide sequence: TGTGCCAGCAGCCCCAACGAAGGGGGTGAGACTCCAGGAGGCTACACCTTC.

As regards this clonotype: This could be a read error, since a much larger clone is one nucleotide away. The CDR3 end shows no conserved phenylalanine or tryptophan, and so a read error is likely. V usage is TRBV10-3 and J usage is TRBJ2-7; 10 positions agree with TRBD2. The CDR3 sequence is 16 residues long. Per germline, CDR1 ENHRY and CDR2 SYGVKD. V gave up 3 bases and J gave up 1 base; unmatched junction bases: 6. CDR3 residues: CAISDPGLAESYEQYL. CDR3 DNA sequence: TGTGCCATCAGTGATCCAGGACTAGCGGAATCCTACGAGCAGTACCTC.

The chain couples TRBV7-2 to TRBJ2-2, with D perhaps given as TRBD1 or TRBD2 (7 bases each). The V and J ends lost 8 bases and 6 bases respectively, with 16 bases between them. CDR1 and CDR2 (germline): SGHTA, FQGNSA. The CDR3 spans 14 residues. The CDR3 reads CASQGGAVAGELFF. The CDR3 bases are TGTGCCAGCCAGGGGGGGGCCGTAGCCGGGGAGCTGTTTTTT.

This clonotype was seen a few times. The chain employs TRBV18 and TRBJ1-2; tentative D call: TRBD1 (5 bases). Trimming shortened V by 2 bases and J by 3 bases, and 10 bases separated the two germline ends. Per germline, CDR1 KGHSH and CDR2 LQKENI. This CDR3 is built from 14 residues. CDR3 residues: CASSPSGTDYGYTF. The CDR3 DNA follows: TGTGCCAGCTCACCATCCGGGACGGACTATGGCTACACCTTC.

The chain has TRBV18 and TRBJ2-1; TRBD2 is a possible D gene (6 bases). There are 12 residues in the CDR3. CDR1 KGHSH and CDR2 LQKENI come from the germline V gene. Trimming removed 2 bases from V and 10 bases from J, with 9 bases in between. The CDR3 reads CASSPGLSEQFF. The CDR3 nucleotides read TGTGCCAGCTCACCAGGACTATCCGAGCAGTTCTTC.

This clonotype was seen many times. The chain couples TRBV28 to TRBJ1-1; possibly TRBD1 for D (5 bases). The length of the CDR3 is 15 residues. Looked up from germline, CDR1 is MDHEN and CDR2 is SYDVKM. V was cut by 6 bases and J by 7 bases, with 21 bases left in between. DNA of the CDR3: TGTGCCAGCAGCTTACCCATTGTGGGACCCAATGAAGCTTTCTTT. Residues: CASSLPIVGPNEAFF.

This clonotype was counted many times. CDR3 nucleotides: TGTGCCAGTAGTAACCGACCGGGACGTGACGAGCAGTTCTTC. The encoded protein is CASSNRPGRDEQFF. The chain employs TRBV19 and TRBJ2-1; either TRBD1 or TRBD2 may supply D (5 bases each). The V and J ends lost 4 bases and 10 bases respectively, with 17 bases between them. The CDR3 covers 14 residues. Germline-derived CDR1 and CDR2 are LNHDA and SQIVND (reference sequence). Using reference TRBV19 and TRBJ2-1 for the parts outside the CDR3, the full variable domain is DGGITQSPKYLFRKEGQNVTLSCEQNLNHDAMYWYRQDPGQGLRLIYYSQIVNDFQKGDIAEGYSVSREKKESFPLTVTSAQKNPTAFYLCASSNRPGRDEQFFGPGTRLTVL.

The chain joins TRBV12-3 or TRBV12-4 to TRBJ1-2, with TRBD1 as a possible D gene (6 bases). V dropped 6 bases and J dropped 7 bases, with 15 bases sitting between them. This CDR3 has 13 amino acids. CDR3 DNA sequence: TGTGCCAGCAGCCAACAAACAGGGTCTGGCTACACCTTC. Translation: CASSQQTGSGYTF.

This clonotype was counted between two and nine times. The chain recombines TRBV4-2 with TRBJ1-5; 7 nucleotides match TRBD1. From germline, CDR1 is LGHNA and CDR2 YNFKEQ. CDR3 length: 15 residues. J was trimmed by 3 bases and V by 2 bases; bases with no gene match: 4. The CDR3 region has the DNA TGTGCCAGCAGCCAACTTGGGACAGTCAATCAGCCCCAGCATTTT. Residues: CASSQLGTVNQPQHF.

In this sample, this clonotype turned up many times. This rearrangement joins TRBV6-1 to TRBJ2-3, with D possibly being TRBD1 (6 bases). CDR1 is MNHNS and CDR2 is SASEGT in the germline V gene. V lost 7 bases and J 7 bases, leaving 21 bases between the germline ends. The CDR3 covers 15 residues. The CDR3 reads CASILQGNSGNTQYF. The CDR3 bases are TGTGCCAGCATACTACAGGGCAACTCGGGAAATACGCAGTATTTT.

The chain has TRBV15 and TRBJ1-5, with D perhaps TRBD1 (6 bases). The CDR3 sequence is 15 residues long. The V and J ends lost 1 base and 5 bases respectively, with 12 bases between them. CDR1 and CDR2 (germline): LNHNV, YYDKDF (reference sequence). The CDR3: CATSRGRGGDQPQHF. CDR3 bases: TGTGCCACCAGCAGAGGAAGGGGGGGGGATCAGCCCCAGCATTTT. Filled out from reference TRBV15 and TRBJ1-5, the complete variable domain reads DAMVIQNPRYQVTQFGKPVTLSCSQTLNHNVMYWYQQKSSQAPKLLFHYYDKDFNNEADTPDNFQSRRPNTSFCFLDIRSPGLGDTAMYLCATSRGRGGDQPQHFGDGTRLSIL.

This clonotype was counted only a few times. This CDR3 reads CASSQSTSGIYNEQFF. DNA for the CDR3: TGTGCCAGCAGTCAATCGACTAGCGGGATCTACAATGAGCAGTTCTTC. The chain couples TRBV6-1 to TRBJ2-1; 11 bases map to TRBD2. Germline V gene sequence: CDR1 MNHNS, CDR2 SASEGT. The CDR3 extends over 16 amino acids. The V and J ends lost 5 bases and 3 bases, in that order; junction bases with no gene match: 6.

The J gene is TRBJ2-3, the V gene TRBV10-3; unclear D gene. V lost 3 bases, J lost 2 bases, and 6 bases lay in between. CDR1 and CDR2 (germline): ENHRY, SYGVKD. The CDR3 is made up of 13 amino acids. CDR3: CAISDTYTDTQYF. CDR3 DNA sequence: TGTGCCATCAGTGACACCTACACAGATACGCAGTATTTT.

This clonotype was seen a handful of times. V usage is TRBV4-1 and J usage is TRBJ2-7, with D maybe TRBD1 (5 bases). Germline V lookup: CDR1 MGHRA, CDR2 YSYEKL. This CDR3 contains 15 residues. V was pared by 4 bases and J by 2 bases, with 15 bases between. The CDR3 region is CASSRDRGLAYEQYF. The CDR3 coding sequence is TGCGCCAGCAGCCGTGATAGGGGTTTAGCCTACGAGCAGTACTTC.

The genes are TRBV12-5 and TRBJ1-5, with D unresolved. Deletions cut 1 base from V and 2 bases from J, with 15 bases between. Germline V gene data show CDR1 as LGHNT and CDR2 as FRNRAP. The CDR3 has 17 amino acids. The CDR3 protein is CASGLDQSVRGNQPQHF. Written as DNA, the CDR3 is TGTGCTAGTGGTTTGGACCAGAGCGTCAGAGGCAATCAGCCCCAGCATTTT.

This clonotype was counted ten times or more. CDR3 in DNA: TGTGCCAGCAGCCCCCTTCCCCCCGGACTAGCCAGCAATGAGCAGTTCTTC. Translated: CASSPLPPGLASNEQFF. The genes are TRBV3-1 and TRBJ2-1; 8 bases are shared with TRBD2. V dropped 4 bases and J dropped 6; count of bases not matched to a gene: 14. The length of the CDR3 is 17 residues. Per germline, CDR1 LGHDT and CDR2 YNNKEL (reference sequence).

This clonotype was seen many times. The CDR3 DNA reads as TGTGCCAGCAGTGAAACGTTGCGGAATGAGCAGTTCTTC. The encoded protein is CASSETLRNEQFF. V usage is TRBV2 and J usage is TRBJ2-1; D not certain. Trimming took 2 bases from V and 7 from J, leaving 9 bases between them. CDR1 and CDR2 (germline): SNHLY, FYNNEI. The CDR3 has 13 amino acids.